This TCR beta chain was profiled in a study of T cells in Graves' hyperthyroidism and ophthalmopathy. Points from the study as a whole: Blood also showed most of the thyroid clonotypes that were expanded above 0.001.

The CDR3 consists of 12 residues. CDR1 and CDR2 from the germline V gene are SEHNR and FQNEAQ (reference sequence). Trimming stripped 5 bases from V and 7 bases from J, with 8 bases between. TCR beta CDR3 region amplification was performed from RNA transcripts. The TCR CDR3 first-round RT-PCR relied on the HTBI primer set. Each CDR3 protein gets one entry after TCRdb re-called the multiplex PCR reads with MiXCR. The sample yields about 640,000 distinct CDR3 sequences, less than 25% seen once. Disease lasting under 3 months, a NOSPECS grade of at least 4, and a Clinical Activity Score of at least 3 were features of the ophthalmopathy patients. Note on this clonotype: Its antigen is still unknown.

The genes are TRBV7-9 and TRBJ2-2; D remains ambiguous. The clonotype originates from a man aged 25-40 years with Graves' ophthalmopathy. Sequencing was performed on blood. CDR3 sequence: CASSIVYGELFF. The CDR3 coding sequence is TGTGCCAGCAGCATAGTTTACGGGGAGCTGTTTTTT.